This passage covers 4 T cell receptor beta chains from one sample sequenced in a study of T cells in Graves' hyperthyroidism and ophthalmopathy. The source material, RNA transcripts, was used to amplify TCR beta CDR3 regions. First-round RT-PCR with HTBI primers amplified the TCR CDR3 region. One entry per CDR3 protein, called by TCRdb with MiXCR from the multiplex PCR reads. The sample lists roughly 380,000 distinct CDR3 sequences, approximately 12% occurring once. The sequenced sample consisted of blood. The receptor source for this set is a man aged 30 to 39 with Graves' hyperthyroidism that later progressed to Graves' ophthalmopathy.

This clonotype was seen at least ten times. The chain combines TRBV2 with TRBJ2-5; D is ambiguous. V was cut by 6 bases and J by 4 bases, with 12 bases left in between. Germline V gene sequence: CDR1 SNHLY, CDR2 FYNNEI. The CDR3 length is 13 residues. The CDR3, as DNA: TGTGCCAGCAGCGGTGATGTTCGAGAGACCCAGTACTTC. It encodes CASSGDVRETQYF.

This clonotype was seen ten or more times. The V and J genes are TRBV12-3 or TRBV12-4 and TRBJ2-1; D not resolved. Trimming removed 1 base from V and 4 bases from J, with 11 bases in between. The CDR3 spans 15 residues. The CDR3 is CASSLGSAPYNEQFF. The CDR3 DNA reads TGTGCCAGCAGTTTAGGTTCAGCGCCGTACAATGAGCAGTTCTTC.

The table lists this clonotype with a few counts. The chain links TRBV9 to TRBJ1-5; possible D gene TRBD1, 5 bases. CDR1 SGDLS and CDR2 YYNGEE come from the germline V gene. Trimming took off 0 bases at V and 3 bases at J, with 10 bases between the two ends. CDR3 size: 15 residues. DNA for the CDR3: TGTGCCAGCAGCGTAGGGGAGGGGAACAATCAGCCCCAGCATTTT. It yields the protein CASSVGEGNNQPQHF.

This clonotype came up a few times. The V call is TRBV10-3, the J call TRBJ2-5; the D is unclear. Germline CDR1 is ENHRY and CDR2 is SYGVKD. Trimming shortened V by 3 bases and J by 5 bases, and 4 bases separated the two germline ends. The CDR3 totals 11 residues. The CDR3, as DNA: TGTGCCATCAGTGAAAGGGAGACCCAGTACTTC. It yields the protein CAISERETQYF.